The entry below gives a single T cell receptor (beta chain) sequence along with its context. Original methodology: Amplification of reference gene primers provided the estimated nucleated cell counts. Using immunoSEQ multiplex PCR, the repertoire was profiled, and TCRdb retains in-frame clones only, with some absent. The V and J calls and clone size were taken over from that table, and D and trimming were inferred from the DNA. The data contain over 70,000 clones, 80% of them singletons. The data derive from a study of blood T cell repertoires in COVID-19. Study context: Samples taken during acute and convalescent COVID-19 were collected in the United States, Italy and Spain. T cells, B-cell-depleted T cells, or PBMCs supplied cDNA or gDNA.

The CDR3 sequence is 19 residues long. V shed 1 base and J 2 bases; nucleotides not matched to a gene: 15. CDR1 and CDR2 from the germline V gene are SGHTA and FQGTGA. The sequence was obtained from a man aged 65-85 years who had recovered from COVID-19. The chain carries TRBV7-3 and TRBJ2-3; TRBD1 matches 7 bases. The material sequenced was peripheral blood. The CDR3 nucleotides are TGTGCCAGCAGCTTAAAGGGGGTCGGTGGGACAGCACTCACAGATACGCAGTATTTT. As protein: CASSLKGVGGTALTDTQYF.